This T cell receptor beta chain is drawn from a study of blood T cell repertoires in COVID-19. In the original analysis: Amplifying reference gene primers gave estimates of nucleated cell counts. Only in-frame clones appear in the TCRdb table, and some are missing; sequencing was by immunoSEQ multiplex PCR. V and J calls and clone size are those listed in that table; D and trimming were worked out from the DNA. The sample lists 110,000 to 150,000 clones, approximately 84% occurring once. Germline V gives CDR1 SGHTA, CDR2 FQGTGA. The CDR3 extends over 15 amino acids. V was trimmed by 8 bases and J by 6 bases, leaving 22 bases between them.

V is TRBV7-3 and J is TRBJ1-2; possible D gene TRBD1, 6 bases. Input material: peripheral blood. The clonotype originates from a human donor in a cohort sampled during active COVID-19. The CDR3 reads CASSNPRGTADGYTF. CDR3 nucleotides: TGTGCCAGCTCCAACCCGAGGGGGACCGCAGATGGCTACACCTTC.